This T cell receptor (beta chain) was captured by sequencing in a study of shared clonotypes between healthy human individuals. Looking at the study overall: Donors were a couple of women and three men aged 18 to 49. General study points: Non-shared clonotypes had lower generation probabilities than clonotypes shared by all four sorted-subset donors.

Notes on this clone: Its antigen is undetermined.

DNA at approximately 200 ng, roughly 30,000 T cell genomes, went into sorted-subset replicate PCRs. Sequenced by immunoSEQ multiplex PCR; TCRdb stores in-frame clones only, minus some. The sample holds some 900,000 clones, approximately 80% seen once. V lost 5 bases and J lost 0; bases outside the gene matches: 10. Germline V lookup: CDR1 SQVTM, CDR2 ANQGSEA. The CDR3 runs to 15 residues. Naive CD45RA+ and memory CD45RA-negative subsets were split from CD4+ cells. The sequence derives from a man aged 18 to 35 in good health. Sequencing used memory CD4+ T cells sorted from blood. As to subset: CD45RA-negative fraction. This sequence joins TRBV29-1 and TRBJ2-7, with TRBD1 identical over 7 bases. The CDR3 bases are TGCAGCGTTTGGGCGACAGGGCTTAGCTCCTACGAGCAGTACTTC. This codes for CSVWATGLSSYEQYF.